The source of this TCR beta chain is a study of blood T cell repertoires in COVID-19. Overall study context: Researchers got acute and convalescent COVID-19 samples from the United States, Italy and Spain. PBMCs, B-cell-depleted T cells, or T cells were the source of the cDNA or gDNA that made up the material.

The V end was cut by 6 bases, the J end by 7 bases, with 18 bases between. Looked up from germline, CDR1 is MNHEY and CDR2 is SVGAGI. There are 15 residues in the CDR3. Per the study methods: It was from reference gene primer amplification that nucleated cell counts were estimated. Data came from immunoSEQ multiplex PCR; TCRdb stores just in-frame clones and leaves some out. The V and J calls and clone size come from that table; D and trimming were worked out from the DNA. The sample lists 250,000 to 300,000 clones, 70% to 90% seen once, with less than 3% in the top ten. The rearrangement uses TRBV6-5 and TRBJ2-2, with TRBD2 as a possible D gene (7 bases). The clonotype comes from a woman aged 25 to 39 with active or convalescent COVID-19. The sequenced sample was peripheral blood. The CDR3 sequence is CASRPKRGAGGELFF. The CDR3 DNA follows: TGTGCCAGCAGGCCTAAACGGGGGGCCGGCGGGGAGCTGTTTTTT.